The 29 T cell receptor beta chains below all came from one sample that was sequenced in a study of blood T cell repertoires in COVID-19. Sequenced by immunoSEQ multiplex PCR; TCRdb stores in-frame clones only, minus some. This table has roughly 670,000 clones, 70% to 90% appearing once. The sequenced material came from peripheral blood. These receptors originate from a woman between 18 and 29 years old with acute or convalescent COVID-19.

The rearrangement joins TRBV5-5 to TRBJ1-1; D uncertain. The CDR3 totals 14 residues. The V and J ends lost 0 bases and 4 bases respectively, with 10 bases between them. CDR1 is SGHKS, CDR2 YYEKEE, per germline (reference sequence). In DNA, the CDR3 is TGTGCCAGCAGCTTGGAAGAGGGTCTCACTGAAGCTTTCTTT. Translation gives CASSLEEGLTEAFF.

J is TRBJ2-2 and V is TRBV4-1; TRBD1 agrees at 7 bases. V dropped 2 bases and J dropped 7; count of bases not matched to a gene: 13. CDR3 length equals 17 residues. From germline, CDR1 is MGHRA and CDR2 YSYEKL. This chain's CDR3 is CASSQLGLTGSDGELFF. The CDR3, as DNA: TGCGCCAGCAGCCAACTGGGGCTGACAGGGTCCGACGGGGAGCTGTTTTTT.

The J gene is TRBJ1-2, the V gene TRBV5-1; 10 bases are a match to TRBD1. The CDR3 runs to 13 residues. V trimming: 5 bases; J trimming: 6 bases; junction bases outside the gene matches: 4. Germline CDR1 and CDR2: SGHRS and YFSETQ. In DNA, the CDR3 is TGCGCCAGCAGATCCGGGACAGGGGATGGCTACACCTTC. Protein product: CASRSGTGDGYTF.

V usage is TRBV7-8 and J usage is TRBJ1-5, with D unclear. V was pared by 4 bases and J by 3 bases, with 4 bases between. Germline V lookup: CDR1 SGHVS, CDR2 FQNEAQ. The CDR3 consists of 12 residues. CDR3 sequence reads: CASSSINQPQHF. CDR3 nucleotide sequence: TGTGCCAGCAGCTCTATCAATCAGCCCCAGCATTTT.

The CDR3 here is CASRGWGTGTEAFF. CDR3 in DNA: TGTGCCAGCAGAGGGTGGGGCACGGGCACTGAAGCTTTCTTT. V and J are TRBV28 and TRBJ1-1, with D tentatively TRBD1 (5 bases). CDR1 is MDHEN and CDR2 is SYDVKM in the germline V gene. The CDR3 is made up of 14 amino acids. V lost 6 bases to trimming and J lost 4 bases, with 15 bases between them.

The V call is TRBV28, the J call TRBJ1-3; D gene unclear. V was pared by 6 bases and J by 1 base, with 10 bases between. CDR3 length: 14 amino acids. Germline V lookup: CDR1 MDHEN, CDR2 SYDVKM. The CDR3 sequence: CASRAAGSGNTIYF. CDR3 nucleotide sequence: TGTGCCAGCAGGGCAGCGGGTTCTGGAAACACCATATATTTT.

In its sample, this clone was seen once. The J gene is TRBJ2-7, the V gene TRBV6-5; 10 bases map to TRBD1. There are 15 residues in the CDR3. From germline, CDR1 is MNHEY and CDR2 SVGAGI. V dropped 6 bases and J dropped 4; count of bases not matched to a gene: 9. Here the CDR3 reads CASSPDRGRLYEQYF. In DNA, the CDR3 is TGTGCCAGCAGCCCCGACAGGGGGCGTTTGTACGAGCAGTACTTC.

The chain links TRBV12-3 or TRBV12-4 to TRBJ2-5, with 8 nucleotides matching TRBD1. The CDR3 runs to 13 residues. V dropped 7 bases and J dropped 5; count of bases not matched to a gene: 6. CDR3 in amino acids: CASNPDRAETQYF. Written as DNA, the CDR3 is TGTGCCAGCAACCCGGACAGGGCGGAGACCCAGTACTTC.

The rearrangement joins TRBV29-1 to TRBJ1-2; 10 positions agree with TRBD1. This CDR3 is built from 13 residues. With V trimmed by 6 bases and J by 2 bases, 3 bases remained unmatched. Germline CDR1 and CDR2: SQVTM and ANQGSEA. The CDR3 spells CSVGTGANYGYTF. The DNA of the CDR3 is TGCAGCGTCGGGACAGGGGCAAACTATGGCTACACCTTC. Full variable domain (rest looked up from reference TRBV29-1 and TRBJ1-2): SAVISQKPSRDICQRGTSLTIQCQVDSQVTMMFWYRQQPGQSLTLIATANQGSEATYESGFVIDKFPISRPNLTFSTLTVSNMSPEDSSIYLCSVGTGANYGYTFGSGTRLTVV.

This chain joins TRBV7-2 and TRBJ2-1; no firm D call. Germline CDR1 SGHTA, CDR2 FQGNSA. Trimming cost V 2 bases and J 0 bases, with 5 bases left between them. The CDR3 has 14 amino acids. CDR3 bases: TGTGCCAGCAGCTTACTGAGCTCCTACAATGAGCAGTTCTTC. Residues: CASSLLSSYNEQFF. Based on the CDR3 plus reference TRBV7-2 and TRBJ2-1, the full variable domain is GAGVSQSPSNKVTEKGKDVELRCDPISGHTALYWYRQSLGQGLEFLIYFQGNSAPDKSGLPSDRFSAERTGGSVSTLTIQRTQQEDSAVYLCASSLLSSYNEQFFGPGTRLTVL.

V gene TRBV5-1 combines with J gene TRBJ2-7; the D is unclear. Trimming removed 0 bases from V and 0 bases from J, with 13 bases in between. CDR3 length: 16 amino acids. Germline lookup yields CDR1 SGHRS and CDR2 YFSETQ. For the CDR3, the DNA is TGCGCCAGCAGCTTGGCCGTGGGCTCCCTCTCCTACGAGCAGTACTTC. Protein: CASSLAVGSLSYEQYF.

The J gene is TRBJ1-6, the V gene TRBV2; D is uncertain. The CDR3 length is 15 residues. The V gene lost 6 bases and the J gene lost 1 base, with 10 bases spanning the gap. Per germline, CDR1 SNHLY and CDR2 FYNNEI. CDR3 residues: CASSESSSYNSPLHF. The CDR3 DNA reads TGTGCCAGCAGCGAGAGCTCTTCCTATAATTCACCCCTCCACTTT.

The chain carries TRBV4-1 and TRBJ1-2; weak D call: TRBD1 (6 bases). The V end was cut by 3 bases, the J end by 8 bases, with 13 bases between. The CDR3 runs 13 residues. CDR1 is MGHRA, CDR2 YSYEKL, per germline. The CDR3 DNA reads TGCGCCAGCAGCCAGCAGGGGAACTGGGGCTACACCTTC. Protein: CASSQQGNWGYTF.

The chain joins TRBV27 to TRBJ2-1, with 9 positions matching TRBD2. The germline CDR1 and CDR2 sequences are MNHEY and SMNVEV (reference sequence). V lost 4 bases, J lost 4 bases, and 5 bases stayed unmatched. The CDR3 has 15 residues. The CDR3 loop is CASSSDLAGYNEQFF. The CDR3 nucleotides are TGTGCCAGCAGTTCGGACCTAGCGGGGTACAATGAGCAGTTCTTC.

J is TRBJ2-7 and V is TRBV7-2; D possibly corresponds to TRBD1 (5 bases). Germline assignment: CDR1 SGHTA and CDR2 FQGNSA. V dropped 3 bases and J dropped 0 bases, with 9 bases sitting between them. The CDR3 covers 14 residues. CDR3 residues: CASSFLTVSYEQYF. CDR3 sequence (DNA): TGTGCCAGCAGCTTCCTGACAGTCTCCTACGAGCAGTACTTC.

The V gene is TRBV4-1, the J gene TRBJ1-2; 12 bases map to TRBD1. Germline CDR1 reads MGHRA; CDR2 reads YSYEKL. CDR3 size: 15 residues. Unmatched junction bases numbered 4, after V lost 0 bases and J lost 8 bases. CDR3 DNA: TGCGCCAGCAGCCAAGAGGGACAGGGGGCTAAGGGCTACACCTTC. It is translated as CASSQEGQGAKGYTF.

The rearrangement links TRBV19 to TRBJ1-2; a weak D match, TRBD1 (6 bases). The CDR3 spans 14 residues. The V and J ends lost 2 bases and 3 bases respectively, with 10 bases between them. Germline V gene lookup returns CDR1 LNHDA and CDR2 SQIVND (reference sequence). The DNA for the CDR3 is TGTGCCAGTAGTATAACGGCAGGGGACTATGGCTACACCTTC. This codes for CASSITAGDYGYTF.

This rearrangement joins TRBV28 to TRBJ1-6; D possibly corresponds to TRBD1 (6 bases). V lost 3 bases and J lost 8, with 11 bases in between. This CDR3 region has 14 residues. CDR1 and CDR2 from the germline V gene are MDHEN and SYDVKM. The DNA for the CDR3 is TGTGCCAGCAGTTTGAGGACAGCTTATTCACCCCTCCACTTT. This gives the protein CASSLRTAYSPLHF. Combining the CDR3 with reference TRBV28 and TRBJ1-6 gives the whole variable domain DVKVTQSSRYLVKRTGEKVFLECVQDMDHENMFWYRQDPGLGLRLIYFSYDVKMKEKGDIPEGYSVSREKKERFSLILESASTNQTSMYLCASSLRTAYSPLHFGNGTRLTVT.

The CDR3 DNA follows: TGTGCCAGTCTGATGGACAAGATGAACACTGAAGCTTTCTTT. It specifies CASLMDKMNTEAFF. The chain has TRBV6-6 and TRBJ1-1; D is perhaps TRBD1 (5 bases). V lost 9 bases, J lost 0 bases, and 14 bases lay in between. The CDR3 spans 14 residues. Germline V lookup: CDR1 MNHNY, CDR2 SVGAGI (reference sequence).

This chain connects TRBV28 to TRBJ1-1; tentative D call: TRBD1 (6 bases). The CDR3 is 17 amino acids. Trimming removed 5 bases at V and 3 bases at J, with 22 bases between. Germline CDR1 MDHEN, CDR2 SYDVKM. The CDR3 reads CASSPPWDTPSDTEAFF. The DNA of the CDR3 is TGTGCCAGCAGTCCCCCGTGGGACACCCCAAGTGACACTGAAGCTTTCTTT.

CDR3 in DNA: TGTGCCAGTACCATCGGGGTGGGAGGCACAGATACGCAGTATTTT. Translating it yields CASTIGVGGTDTQYF. The chain carries TRBV19 and TRBJ2-3; tentative D call: TRBD2 (5 bases). The CDR3 has 15 amino acids. Germline values: CDR1 LNHDA, CDR2 SQIVND (reference sequence). V lost 7 bases to trimming and J lost 1 base, with 15 bases between them. The full variable domain, rest sourced from reference TRBV19 and TRBJ2-3, is DGGITQSPKYLFRKEGQNVTLSCEQNLNHDAMYWYRQDPGQGLRLIYYSQIVNDFQKGDIAEGYSVSREKKESFPLTVTSAQKNPTAFYLCASTIGVGGTDTQYFGPGTRLTVL.

The V call is TRBV6-6, the J call TRBJ2-2; TRBD2 agrees at 7 bases. The CDR3 has 14 amino acids. Per germline, CDR1 MNHNY and CDR2 SVGAGI (reference sequence). V was pared by 5 bases and J by 6 bases, with 6 bases of the junction left unmatched. The CDR3 coding sequence is TGTGCCAGCAGTCTCAGGGAGGGGCCCGGGGAGCTGTTTTTT. As protein: CASSLREGPGELFF.

This clone was detected once. The CDR3 DNA reads TGTGCCAGCAGTTTGGGAGCGGCACAAGAGACCCAGTACTTC. Protein sequence: CASSLGAAQETQYF. The chain employs TRBV6-5 and TRBJ2-5; a possible D gene is TRBD2 (5 bases). CDR3 size: 14 residues. Trimming cost V 4 bases and J 2 bases, with 11 bases left between them. Germline V gene sequence: CDR1 MNHEY, CDR2 SVGAGI.

This chain connects TRBV6-5 to TRBJ2-2; the match to TRBD1 covers 11 bases. In germline, CDR1 is MNHEY, CDR2 SVGAGI. The trim removed 8 bases at V and 5 bases at J, leaving 4 bases unmatched. There are 14 residues in the CDR3. For the CDR3, the DNA is TGTGCCAGCGGGCGGGACAGGGGGACCGGGGAGCTGTTTTTT. This translates into CASGRDRGTGELFF.

The V and J genes are TRBV29-1 and TRBJ2-7; TRBD2 matches at 7 bases. The CDR3 is 13 residues long. CDR1 is SQVTM, CDR2 ANQGSEA, per germline. V lost 6 bases and J lost 2; bases outside the gene matches: 7. The chain's CDR3 is CSVLSGETYEQYF. The CDR3 coding sequence is TGCAGCGTGCTAAGCGGGGAAACCTACGAGCAGTACTTC.

The chain has TRBV20-1 and TRBJ1-1; D uncertain. The V and J ends lost 5 bases and 1 base respectively, with 5 bases between them. CDR1 is DFQATT, CDR2 SNEGSKA, per germline (reference sequence). The CDR3 loop spans 11 amino acids. CDR3 DNA: TGCAGTGCTTTCAGGAACACTGAAGCTTTCTTT. This translates into CSAFRNTEAFF.

This clone was detected only a few times. This sequence joins TRBV2 and TRBJ1-2; unclear D gene. The CDR3 has 15 residues. Germline V CDR1 and CDR2: SNHLY, FYNNEI. Trimming left V 3 bases short and J 2 bases short, with 13 bases between. The CDR3 protein is CASSDLATLNYGYTF. CDR3 sequence (DNA): TGTGCCAGCAGTGATTTGGCCACCTTAAACTATGGCTACACCTTC.

V gene TRBV5-3 combines with J gene TRBJ1-2; no firm D call. TRBV5-3 is filed as an ORF, its function uncertain. The CDR3 sequence is 13 residues long. The germline V and J ends were trimmed by 0 bases and 4 bases, with 7 bases remaining between them. The CDR3 loop reads CARSLERGYGYTF. As DNA, the CDR3 is TGTGCCAGAAGCTTGGAACGGGGCTATGGCTACACCTTC.

This sequence joins TRBV5-6 and TRBJ2-3, with 8 bases that match TRBD2. This CDR3 spans 16 amino acids. CDR1 is SGHDT and CDR2 is YYEEEE in the germline V gene. The J segment lost 1 base and the V segment lost 4 bases, leaving 8 bases of the junction unmatched. Here the CDR3 reads CASSGSGSGGTDTQYF. The DNA for the CDR3 is TGTGCCAGCAGCGGTTCGGGTAGCGGGGGCACAGATACGCAGTATTTT.